The following is a T cell receptor (beta chain) sequence with its context. The record originates from a study of STAT5B mutations in CD4+ large granular lymphocyte leukemia. Generated by immunoSEQ multiplex PCR, the TCRdb table keeps only in-frame clones and is missing some. Of approximately 35,000 clones listed, about 76% are singletons. Losses at the gene ends were 2 bases for V and 6 bases for J; bases not matched to a gene: 12. Germline CDR1 reads SGHVS; CDR2 reads FQNEAQ. This CDR3 has 17 amino acids. Sequenced sample: CD4+ T cells from blood buffy coats. V and J are TRBV7-8 and TRBJ2-1; 8 bases are shared with TRBD2. This receptor was taken from a human donor in good health. CDR3 nucleotides: TGTGCCAGCAGCTTAAACGGGAGGGCGGTTTTGGTCAATGAGCAGTTCTTC. Translated: CASSLNGRAVLVNEQFF.